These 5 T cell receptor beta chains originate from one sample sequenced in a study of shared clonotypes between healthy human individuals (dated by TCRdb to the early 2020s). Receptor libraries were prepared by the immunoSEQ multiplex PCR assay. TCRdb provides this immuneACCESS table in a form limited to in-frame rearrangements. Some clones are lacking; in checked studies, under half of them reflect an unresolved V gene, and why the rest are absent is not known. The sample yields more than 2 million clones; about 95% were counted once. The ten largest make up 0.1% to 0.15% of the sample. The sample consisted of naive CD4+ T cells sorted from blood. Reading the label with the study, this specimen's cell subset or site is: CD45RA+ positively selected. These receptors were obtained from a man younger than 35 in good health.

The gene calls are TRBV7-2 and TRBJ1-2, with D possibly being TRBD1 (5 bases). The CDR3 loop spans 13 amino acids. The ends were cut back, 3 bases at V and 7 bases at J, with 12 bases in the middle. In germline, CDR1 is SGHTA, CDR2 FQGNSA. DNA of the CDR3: TGTGCCAGCAGCTTGTACAGGATTGGTGGCTACACCTTC. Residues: CASSLYRIGGYTF.

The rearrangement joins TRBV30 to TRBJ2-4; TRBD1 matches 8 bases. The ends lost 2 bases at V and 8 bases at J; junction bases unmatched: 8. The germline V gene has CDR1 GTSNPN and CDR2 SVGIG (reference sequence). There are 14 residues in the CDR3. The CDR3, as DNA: TGTGCCTGGAGTCCCGCGCAGGGGGCACACATTCAGTACTTC. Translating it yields CAWSPAQGAHIQYF.

The CDR3 loop is CAISGETLNRINNEQFF. CDR3 DNA: TGTGCCATCAGTGGGGAGACTCTCAACAGGATCAACAATGAGCAGTTCTTC. V gene TRBV10-3 combines with J gene TRBJ2-1, with D perhaps being TRBD1 or TRBD2 (5 bases each). The CDR3 totals 17 residues. In germline, CDR1 is ENHRY, CDR2 SYGVKD. Trimming cost V 4 bases and J 5 bases, with 21 bases left between them.

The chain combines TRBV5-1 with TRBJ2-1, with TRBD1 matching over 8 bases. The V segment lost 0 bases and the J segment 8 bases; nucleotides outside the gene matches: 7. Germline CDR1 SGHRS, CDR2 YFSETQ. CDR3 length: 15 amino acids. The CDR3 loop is CASSLAELTGDEQFF. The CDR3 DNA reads TGCGCCAGCAGCTTGGCCGAACTGACAGGGGATGAGCAGTTCTTC.

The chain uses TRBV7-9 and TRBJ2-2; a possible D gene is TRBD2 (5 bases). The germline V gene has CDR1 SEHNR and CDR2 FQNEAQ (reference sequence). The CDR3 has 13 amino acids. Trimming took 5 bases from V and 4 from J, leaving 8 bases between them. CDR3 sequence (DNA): TGTGCCAGCAGCCGGGATTTCACCGGGGAGCTGTTTTTT. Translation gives CASSRDFTGELFF.